The 24 T cell receptor beta chains presented below share a single source sample, sequenced in a study of OX40 agonist ivuxolimab in advanced cancers. TCRdb keeps only in-frame clones here, not all; method: immunoSEQ multiplex PCR. The repertoire holds approximately 82,000 clones, 70% to 90% seen once, with approximately 0.85% in the top ten. The material sequenced was CD4+ or CD8+ T cells sorted from blood, taken in a trial of the OX40 agonist ivuxolimab. The receptors were gathered from an adult with an advanced solid tumor such as melanoma, head and neck, liver or kidney cancer.

The count of this clone is one. The V call is TRBV19, the J call TRBJ1-5, with 9 positions matching TRBD1. Trimming cost V 6 bases and J 1 base; bases outside gene matches: 7. The V gene's germline CDR1 is LNHDA and CDR2 SQIVND (reference sequence). This CDR3 has 16 amino acids. CDR3 region: CASRTPGTGSNQPQHF. CDR3 bases: TGTGCCAGTAGGACCCCCGGGACAGGGAGCAATCAGCCCCAGCATTTT.

This chain joins TRBV30 and TRBJ2-7; 8 bases agree with TRBD1. CDR3 length: 14 amino acids. V trimming: 3 bases; J trimming: 0 bases; junction bases outside the gene matches: 4. Germline-derived CDR1 and CDR2 are GTSNPN and SVGIG (reference sequence). This CDR3 is CAWRRTGSSYEQYF. In DNA form, the CDR3 reads TGTGCCTGGAGGCGGACAGGGAGCTCCTACGAGCAGTACTTC.

The chain couples TRBV6-1 to TRBJ1-5; 8 nucleotides align to TRBD1. The CDR3 is 16 amino acids. Germline loops: CDR1 MNHNS, CDR2 SASEGT. The J segment lost 0 bases and the V segment lost 3 bases, leaving 4 bases of the junction unmatched. CDR3 bases: TGTGCCAGCAGTGAGATACAGGGGGTTAGCAATCAGCCCCAGCATTTT. It is translated as CASSEIQGVSNQPQHF.

This sequence joins TRBV7-9 and TRBJ1-1, with TRBD1 as a possible D gene (5 bases). CDR1 is SEHNR, CDR2 FQNEAQ, per germline (reference sequence). The V end was cut by 3 bases, the J end by 6 bases, with 14 bases between. CDR3 length equals 14 residues. CDR3 nucleotide sequence: TGTGCCAGCAGCTTTGACTCGGGGGAGGCTGAAGCTTTCTTT. Amino acids: CASSFDSGEAEAFF.

A few counts support this clone. The chain carries TRBV6-5 and TRBJ2-7, with D perhaps assigned TRBD1 or TRBD2 (6 bases each). The V gene lost 6 bases and the J gene lost 1 base, with 13 bases spanning the gap. Germline V gives CDR1 MNHEY, CDR2 SVGAGI. The CDR3 totals 14 residues. The DNA for the CDR3 is TGTGCCAGCAGCCGTAGGGGGGTGTCCTACGAGCAGTACTTC. Translation gives CASSRRGVSYEQYF.

The chain has TRBV7-8 and TRBJ1-4, with D hard to call. Germline CDR1 and CDR2: SGHVS and FQNEAQ. V lost 1 base to trimming and J lost 3 bases, with 12 bases between them. The CDR3 sequence is 16 residues long. The CDR3 coding sequence is TGTGCCAGCAGCTTAGTTTCGAGGGCCCCTAATGAAAAACTGTTTTTT. Its translation: CASSLVSRAPNEKLFF.

Worth noting for this clone: This sample includes further DNA sequences coding for the same CDR3. The J gene is TRBJ1-6, the V gene TRBV27; D may be TRBD1 (5 bases). Per germline, CDR1 MNHEY and CDR2 SMNVEV (reference sequence). This CDR3 spans 14 amino acids. V dropped 3 bases and J dropped 7 bases, with 10 bases sitting between them. This CDR3 is CASSLGTGNSPLHF. The CDR3 coding sequence is TGTGCCAGCAGTTTGGGGACGGGGAATTCACCCCTCCACTTT.

The V call is TRBV7-9, the J call TRBJ2-3; 9 positions agree with TRBD2. V was pared by 5 bases and J by 2 bases, with 5 bases of the junction left unmatched. This CDR3 comprises 15 residues. In germline, CDR1 is SEHNR, CDR2 FQNEAQ (reference sequence). The CDR3 is CASSERGVPTDTQYF. DNA of the CDR3: TGTGCCAGCAGCGAGCGGGGGGTCCCCACAGATACGCAGTATTTT.

The chain is built from TRBV5-5 and TRBJ1-1; D is ambiguous. The germline V gene has CDR1 SGHKS and CDR2 YYEKEE (reference sequence). V gave up 0 bases and J gave up 4 bases, with 13 bases separating them. This CDR3 is built from 15 residues. In DNA form, the CDR3 reads TGTGCCAGCAGCTTGGGCCCAGCCTCGAGCACTGAAGCTTTCTTT. Translating gives CASSLGPASSTEAFF.

The rearrangement joins TRBV2 to TRBJ2-5; unclear D gene. Trimming cost V 6 bases and J 4 bases, with 15 bases left between them. Per the germline V gene, CDR1 is SNHLY and CDR2 is FYNNEI. The CDR3 totals 14 residues. Here the CDR3 DNA reads TGTGCCAGCAGGATTTCGTTAGGAATAGAGACCCAGTACTTC. Residues: CASRISLGIETQYF.

J is TRBJ2-5 and V is TRBV10-3; 7 bases map to TRBD2. The ends lost 2 bases at V and 3 bases at J; junction bases unmatched: 6. Germline assignment: CDR1 ENHRY and CDR2 SYGVKD. The CDR3 runs to 15 residues. The CDR3 bases are TGTGCCATCAGTGAGGGCGGACTAGGTAAAGAGACCCAGTACTTC. This gives the protein CAISEGGLGKETQYF.

The V and J genes are TRBV4-1 and TRBJ2-4; D is perhaps TRBD2 (5 bases). V gave up 1 base and J gave up 1 base, with 20 bases separating them. This CDR3 has 19 residues. Germline values: CDR1 MGHRA, CDR2 YSYEKL. CDR3 in DNA: TGCGCCAGCAGCCAAGGAGGGAAGGGTCCGTTAACTGCCAAAAACATTCAGTACTTC. Translating gives CASSQGGKGPLTAKNIQYF.

The chain is built from TRBV5-5 and TRBJ1-2, with D possibly TRBD1 on 5 matching bases. CDR1 SGHKS and CDR2 YYEKEE come from the germline V gene (reference sequence). This CDR3 region has 14 residues. V gave up 0 bases and J gave up 7 bases, with 13 bases separating them. This chain's CDR3 is CASSLDGRAIGYTF. In DNA form, the CDR3 reads TGTGCCAGCAGCTTGGATGGCAGGGCTATTGGCTACACCTTC.

The chain is built from TRBV6-5 and TRBJ2-1, with TRBD2 matching over 12 bases. The CDR3 contains 15 residues. Germline lookup yields CDR1 MNHEY and CDR2 SVGAGI. J gave up 8 bases and V 5 bases, and 7 bases lay outside the gene matches. The CDR3 coding sequence is TGTGCCAGCAGTACTCCTAGCGGGGGGGCGGATGAGCAGTTCTTC. This sequence encodes CASSTPSGGADEQFF.

This clone was recorded once. The junction departs from germline at one end; a sequencing error may be responsible. This sequence joins TRBV7-6 and TRBJ2-6; TRBD2 is a possible D gene (6 bases). Germline CDR1 and CDR2: SGHVS and FNYEAQ. CDR3 length: 17 residues. The CDR3 bases are TGTGCCAGCAGCCTAGCGACCAACCCGCGTGGGGCCAACGTCCTGACTTTC. This encodes CASSLATNPRGANVLTF.

This chain connects TRBV2 to TRBJ2-5; maybe TRBD2 (6 bases). The CDR3 spans 14 residues. Germline V lookup: CDR1 SNHLY, CDR2 FYNNEI. Trimming took off 5 bases at V and 6 bases at J, with 16 bases between the two ends. Written as DNA, the CDR3 is TGTGCCAGCAGTCGATCGTGGGGGAGGAAGACCCAGTACTTC. It is translated as CASSRSWGRKTQYF.

This chain links TRBV15 with TRBJ1-3; D gene uncertain. The V gene's germline CDR1 is LNHNV and CDR2 YYDKDF (reference sequence). This CDR3 has 16 residues. V was trimmed by 0 bases and J by 0 bases, leaving 9 bases between them. CDR3 sequence reads: CATSRDQVHSGNTIYF. CDR3 sequence (DNA): TGTGCCACCAGCAGAGACCAGGTCCACTCTGGAAACACCATATATTTT.

The genes are TRBV6-5 and TRBJ1-4; 7 positions match TRBD1. J was trimmed by 8 bases and V by 1 base; bases with no gene match: 4. From germline, CDR1 is MNHEY and CDR2 SVGAGI. There are 14 residues in the CDR3. CDR3 in DNA: TGTGCCAGCAGTTACTTCCAGGGGGGGGAAAAACTGTTTTTT. As protein: CASSYFQGGEKLFF.

This clone was picked up one time. The rearrangement uses TRBV9 and TRBJ2-1; D might be TRBD2 (6 bases). Trimming removed 3 bases from V and 0 bases from J, with 10 bases in between. Germline values: CDR1 SGDLS, CDR2 YYNGEE. CDR3 length: 15 amino acids. The CDR3 DNA is TGTGCCAGCAGCGCGGACGGGAGCTCCTACAATGAGCAGTTCTTC. Amino acids: CASSADGSSYNEQFF.

V and J are TRBV7-2 and TRBJ2-5; either TRBD1 or TRBD2 may supply D (5 bases each). Germline loops: CDR1 SGHTA, CDR2 FQGNSA. The CDR3 is 13 amino acids. V lost 5 bases, J lost 8 bases, and 15 bases lay in between. The CDR3 protein is CASSGGARETQYF. In nucleotides, the CDR3 is TGTGCCAGCAGCGGGGGAGCAAGAGAAACCCAGTACTTC.

This clone was counted between two and nine times. The genes are TRBV5-1 and TRBJ1-4; D not certain. Germline V gene data show CDR1 as SGHRS and CDR2 as YFSETQ. The CDR3 runs 16 residues. V was trimmed by 4 bases and J by 0 bases, leaving 13 bases between them. The CDR3 DNA follows: TGCGCCAGCAGCCGCGGAGGTAGGACAACTAATGAAAAACTGTTTTTT. This encodes CASSRGGRTTNEKLFF.

DNA of the CDR3: TGCGCCAGCAGCCAAGCTCGGGGGGGTTACTCCTACAATGAGCAGTTCTTC. Encoded protein: CASSQARGGYSYNEQFF. The chain uses TRBV4-1 and TRBJ2-1; 8 bases line up with TRBD2. Germline V gives CDR1 MGHRA, CDR2 YSYEKL. J gave up 0 bases and V 1 base, and 5 bases lay outside the gene matches. The CDR3 is made up of 17 amino acids.

The V gene is TRBV6-5, the J gene TRBJ1-2; TRBD1 matches at 7 bases. The junction had 10 bases not matched to a gene; V was cut back by 8 bases and J by 4 bases. The CDR3 is made up of 14 amino acids. Germline V gives CDR1 MNHEY, CDR2 SVGAGI. CDR3: CASGTGEKSYGYTF. The CDR3 DNA follows: TGTGCCAGCGGCACAGGGGAGAAGAGCTATGGCTACACCTTC.

V is TRBV7-8 and J is TRBJ1-1, with a weak D call TRBD1 (5 bases). There are 14 residues in the CDR3. CDR1 and CDR2 (germline): SGHVS, FQNEAQ. Trimming took 0 bases from V and 0 from J, leaving 5 bases between them. CDR3 in amino acids: CASSLATVNTEAFF. The CDR3 nucleotides read TGTGCCAGCAGCTTAGCGACAGTGAACACTGAAGCTTTCTTT.